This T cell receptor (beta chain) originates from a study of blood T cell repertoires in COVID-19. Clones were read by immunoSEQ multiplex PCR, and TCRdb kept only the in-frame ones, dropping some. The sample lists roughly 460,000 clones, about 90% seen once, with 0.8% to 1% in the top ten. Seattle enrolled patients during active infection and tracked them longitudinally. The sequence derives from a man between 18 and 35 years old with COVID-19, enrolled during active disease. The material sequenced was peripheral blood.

CDR3 nucleotide sequence: TGTGCCAGCTCAGCTAGCGGGCCGACCGGGGAGCTGTTTTTT. This sequence encodes CASSASGPTGELFF. The J gene is TRBJ2-2, the V gene TRBV18; 8 nucleotides match TRBD2. The CDR3 is made up of 14 amino acids. After removal of 5 bases from V and 5 bases from J, the junction contained 4 bases not matched to a gene. CDR1 is KGHSH and CDR2 is LQKENI in the germline V gene.